The next 14 T cell receptor beta chains were all read from a single sample in a study of cytomegalovirus exposure and HLA in healthy donors. Primers: 60 Vbeta forward and 13 Jbeta reverse. Measured with immunoSEQ multiplex PCR; TCRdb has only the in-frame clones, and not every one. The table lists 150,000 to 200,000 clones, approximately 70% of them singletons. The specimen was PBMCs. The receptors stem from a man aged 40-55 years in good health and CMV-seropositive.

V and J are TRBV7-8 and TRBJ2-7; a possible D gene is TRBD1 (6 bases). The CDR3 loop spans 15 amino acids. CDR1 and CDR2 from the germline V gene are SGHVS and FQNEAQ. Trimming took 2 bases from V and 2 from J, leaving 13 bases between them. The CDR3 nucleotides read TGTGCCAGCAGCTTAAGTGGGCAGGGGACCTACGAGCAGTACTTC. Residues: CASSLSGQGTYEQYF.

This clone was counted only a few times. This chain links TRBV4-2 with TRBJ2-1, with 11 bases aligning to TRBD2. Trimming removed 0 bases from V and 6 bases from J; junction bases left unmatched: 4. Germline CDR1 reads LGHNA; CDR2 reads YNFKEQ. This CDR3 is built from 16 residues. This CDR3 is CASSQDSLAGGNEQFF. CDR3 sequence (DNA): TGTGCCAGCAGCCAAGATAGCCTAGCGGGGGGCAATGAGCAGTTCTTC.

V gene TRBV29-1 combines with J gene TRBJ2-1; TRBD1 aligns across 7 bases. V gave up 4 bases and J gave up 0 bases; unmatched junction bases: 6. This CDR3 comprises 15 residues. Germline V gene lookup returns CDR1 SQVTM and CDR2 ANQGSEA. CDR3 sequence (DNA): TGCAGCGTTGTCGGGACAGAGAGCTCCTACAATGAGCAGTTCTTC. Amino acid sequence: CSVVGTESSYNEQFF.

This chain uses TRBV4-3 with TRBJ1-2, with D possibly being TRBD1 (5 bases). This CDR3 has 15 amino acids. CDR1 and CDR2 (germline): LGHNA, YSLEER. Trimming left V 0 bases short and J 3 bases short, with 11 bases between. The CDR3 loop reads CASSQEIRGDYGYTF. In nucleotides, the CDR3 is TGCGCCAGCAGCCAAGAAATTCGGGGGGACTATGGCTACACCTTC.

The genes are TRBV5-1 and TRBJ2-5, with D hard to call. The DNA end lines up better with TRBJ2-7; the J call may be wrong. Per the germline V gene, CDR1 is SGHRS and CDR2 is YFSETQ. CDR3 length equals 12 residues. The chain's CDR3 is CASSSAQAEQYF. In DNA, the CDR3 is TGCGCCAGCAGCTCTGCCCAGGCCGAGCAGTACTTC.

CDR3 loop: CASSYGGTVGNYGYTF. CDR3 sequence (DNA): TGTGCCAGCAGTTACGGTGGGACAGTGGGTAACTATGGCTACACCTTC. V is TRBV6-6 and J is TRBJ1-2; TRBD1 agrees at 7 bases. The CDR3 is 16 residues long. CDR1 and CDR2 (germline): MNHNY, SVGAGI (reference sequence). V was clipped by 2 bases and J by 1 base; unmatched bases: 7.

The CDR3 DNA reads TGTGCCAGCGGGAGGTCTGAAAAACTGTTTTTT. Translation gives CASGRSEKLFF. The gene calls are TRBV2 and TRBJ1-4; D gene unclear. The V end lost 8 bases, the J end lost 7 bases, and 8 bases lay between the germline ends. Germline values: CDR1 SNHLY, CDR2 FYNNEI. CDR3 size: 11 residues.

This rearrangement joins TRBV7-9 to TRBJ1-1; D is ambiguous. Germline V lookup: CDR1 SEHNR, CDR2 FQNEAQ (reference sequence). V gave up 5 bases and J gave up 1 base, with 8 bases separating them. The CDR3 runs 13 residues. The CDR3 sequence: CASSIRENTEAFF. DNA for the CDR3: TGTGCCAGCAGCATTCGAGAGAACACTGAAGCTTTCTTT.

The gene calls are TRBV6-6 and TRBJ2-7; no definite D call. Germline assignment: CDR1 MNHNY and CDR2 SVGAGI (reference sequence). V lost 6 bases to trimming and J lost 5 bases, with 8 bases between them. This CDR3 contains 11 residues. In DNA form, the CDR3 reads TGTGCCAGCAGACTGAGAGACGAGCAGTACTTC. Translating it yields CASRLRDEQYF.

This clone is a singleton in its sample. The chain uses TRBV9 and TRBJ2-5; D may be TRBD1 (5 bases). V was cut by 0 bases and J by 7 bases, with 16 bases left in between. Germline V gives CDR1 SGDLS, CDR2 YYNGEE. CDR3 length: 15 residues. The CDR3 bases are TGTGCCAGCAGCGTAGCGTCAGGGCCAGCAGGGACCCAGTACTTC. Its protein product is CASSVASGPAGTQYF.

The DNA of the CDR3 is TGTGCCAGCAGCGCCCCAAACCGGGACAGGGGCTACGAGCAGTACTTC. The encoded protein is CASSAPNRDRGYEQYF. The chain recombines TRBV5-8 with TRBJ2-7; 10 nucleotides agree with TRBD1. CDR3 length equals 16 residues. The V gene's germline CDR1 is SGHTS and CDR2 YDEGEE. Germline trimming cut 4 bases from V and 3 bases from J; bases unmatched to any gene: 10.

The J gene is TRBJ2-7, the V gene TRBV18; no firm D call. The CDR3 spans 11 residues. The ends were cut back, 6 bases at V and 6 bases at J, with 9 bases in the middle. CDR1 is KGHSH, CDR2 LQKENI, per germline. Here the CDR3 reads CASSSSGEQYF. DNA of the CDR3: TGTGCCAGCTCGAGTTCCGGCGAGCAGTACTTC. The complete variable domain, with remaining parts taken from reference TRBV18 and TRBJ2-7, reads NAGVMQNPRHLVRRRGQEARLRCSPMKGHSHVYWYRQLPEEGLKFMVYLQKENIIDESGMPKERFSAEFPKEGPSILRIQQVVRGDSAAYFCASSSSGEQYFGPGTRLTVT.

The chain links TRBV27 to TRBJ2-7; 7 bases align to TRBD2. J lost 5 bases, V lost 3 bases, and 4 bases had no gene match. Germline V gives CDR1 MNHEY, CDR2 SMNVEV (reference sequence). The CDR3 sequence is 13 residues long. CDR3 region: CASSFAGDDEQYF. CDR3 DNA: TGTGCCAGCAGTTTCGCGGGGGACGACGAGCAGTACTTC.

This clone has just one count. This chain links TRBV4-3 with TRBJ1-2, with D perhaps matching TRBD1 (6 bases). Trimming took 0 bases from V and 8 from J, leaving 13 bases between them. The germline CDR1 and CDR2 sequences are LGHNA and YSLEER. The CDR3 has 14 residues. CDR3 in DNA: TGCGCCAGCAGCCAAGATTTGGGGGCCCGGGGCTACACCTTC. Protein product: CASSQDLGARGYTF.